This T cell receptor (beta chain) was recorded in a study of human T cells and chemical hapten exposure. From the RACE reads, TCRdb called clonotypes with MiXCR, one entry per CDR3 protein. The sample includes some 170,000 distinct CDR3 sequences, 25% to 30% of them seen just once. Regarding time point: patch test 3, about 24 weeks after DPC sensitization. Specified treatment: therapeutic diphenylcyclopropenone sensitization with weekly scalp DPC. At patch-test visits, sampling came before the patch test. The CDR3 totals 18 residues. The origin of this receptor is a woman aged 18 to 35 with alopecia areata. Some clones in this sample may be carry-over from other donors' samples. This specimen consisted of whole blood, obtained in connection with sensitization to the hapten diphenylcyclopropenone (DPC). The V call is TRBV12-2, the J call TRBJ2-1; the DNA was not compared with TRBD2, the D call given in the table. TRBV12-2 is designated a pseudogene. The CDR3 DNA sequence: TGTGCAAGTCGCCCGGGGAGGTCGGGCGGAAGCTCCTACAATGAGCAGTTCTTC. It yields the protein CASRPGRSGGSSYNEQFF.